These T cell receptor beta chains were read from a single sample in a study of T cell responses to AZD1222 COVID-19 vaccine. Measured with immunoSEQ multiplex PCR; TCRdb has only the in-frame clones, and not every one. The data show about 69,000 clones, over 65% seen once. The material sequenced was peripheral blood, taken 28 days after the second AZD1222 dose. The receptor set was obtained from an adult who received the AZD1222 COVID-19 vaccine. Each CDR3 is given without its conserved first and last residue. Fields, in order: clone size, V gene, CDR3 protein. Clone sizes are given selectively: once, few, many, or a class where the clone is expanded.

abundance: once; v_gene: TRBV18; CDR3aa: ASSPIRDEQY
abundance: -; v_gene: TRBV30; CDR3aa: AWSEGYEQY
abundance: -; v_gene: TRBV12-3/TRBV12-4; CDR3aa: ASSYAYGYT
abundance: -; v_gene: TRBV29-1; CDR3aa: SVGGNNQPQH
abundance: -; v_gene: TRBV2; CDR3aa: ASNRGSTDTQY
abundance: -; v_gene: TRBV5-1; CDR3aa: ASSDGSGIITGELF
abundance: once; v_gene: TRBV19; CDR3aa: ASSTRQGNEKLF
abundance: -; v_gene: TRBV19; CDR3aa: ASSSSGANVLT
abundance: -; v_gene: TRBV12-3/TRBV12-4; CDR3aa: ASSSTGDGGYT
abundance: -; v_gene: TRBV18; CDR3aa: ASLGQGGPYEQY
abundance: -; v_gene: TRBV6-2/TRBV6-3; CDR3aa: ASSYRDTQY
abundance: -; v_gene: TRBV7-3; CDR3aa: ASSLGGSVFSEQY
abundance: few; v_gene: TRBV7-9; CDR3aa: APLEVSSGNTIY
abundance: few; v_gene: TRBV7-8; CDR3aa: ASSYPAGENTEAF
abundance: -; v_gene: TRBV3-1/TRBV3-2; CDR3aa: ASSQGTGGSH
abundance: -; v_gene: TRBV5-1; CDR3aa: ASSLRTAGDTQY
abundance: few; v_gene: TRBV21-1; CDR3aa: ASSKVEVRERGQPQH
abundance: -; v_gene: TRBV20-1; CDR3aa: SAGAGT
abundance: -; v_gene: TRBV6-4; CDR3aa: ASSDWWTGKNQPQH
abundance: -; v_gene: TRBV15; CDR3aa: ATSWDRVTEAF
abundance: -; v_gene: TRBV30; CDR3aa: AWSPSSYEQY
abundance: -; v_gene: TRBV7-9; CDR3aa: ASSLRGTLDYEQY
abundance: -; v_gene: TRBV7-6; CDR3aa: ASSLGTGNTEAF
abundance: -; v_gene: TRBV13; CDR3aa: ASSSKLSGANVLT
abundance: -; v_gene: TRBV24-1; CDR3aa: ATPLRLKAF
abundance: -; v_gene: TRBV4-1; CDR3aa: ASSPGSLDGVETQY
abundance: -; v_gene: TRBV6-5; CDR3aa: ASRFGTGFNSPLH
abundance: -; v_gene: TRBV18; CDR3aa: ASSADSSSYEQY
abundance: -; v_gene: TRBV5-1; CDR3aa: ASSLEGEQPQH
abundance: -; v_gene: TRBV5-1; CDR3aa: ASSTQGALNSPLH
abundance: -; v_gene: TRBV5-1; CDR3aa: ASSFTAGGNEQF
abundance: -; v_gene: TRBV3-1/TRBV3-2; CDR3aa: ASSRTGGENEQF
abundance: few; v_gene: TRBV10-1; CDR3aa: ASSEGTETNQPQH
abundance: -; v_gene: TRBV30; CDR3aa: AWSVRQNTEAF
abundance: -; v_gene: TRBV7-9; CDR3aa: ASRHTRDSNEQF
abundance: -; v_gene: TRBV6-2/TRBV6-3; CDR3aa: ASSYERGGTYEQY
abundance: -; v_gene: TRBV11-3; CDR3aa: ASSLDRETQY
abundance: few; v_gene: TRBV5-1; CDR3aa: ASSPVAGGSVYEQY
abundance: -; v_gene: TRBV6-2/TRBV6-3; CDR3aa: ASSPMRTSGSGAHNEQF
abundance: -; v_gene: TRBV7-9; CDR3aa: ASSLHFYEQY
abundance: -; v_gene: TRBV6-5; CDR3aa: ASSTLPGTNYGYT
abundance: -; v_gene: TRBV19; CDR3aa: ASTGTEKTYTEAF
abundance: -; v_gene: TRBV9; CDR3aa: ASSGGVNQPQH
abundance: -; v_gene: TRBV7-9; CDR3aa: ASSQRGTSGRGETQY
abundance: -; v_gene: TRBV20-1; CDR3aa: SASRDRKFPGNTIY
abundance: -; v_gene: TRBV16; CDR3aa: ASSPTVAEAF
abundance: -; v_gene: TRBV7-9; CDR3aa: ASTRGQGHYGYT
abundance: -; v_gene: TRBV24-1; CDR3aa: ATSDLPGQEDLNTEAF
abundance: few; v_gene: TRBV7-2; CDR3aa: ASSLDFGSNQPQH
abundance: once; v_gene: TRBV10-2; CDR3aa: ASSEFGTTEQF
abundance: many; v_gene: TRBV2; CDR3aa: ASSPRWQTENIQY
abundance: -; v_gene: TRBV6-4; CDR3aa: ASSGWGDGQSYGYT
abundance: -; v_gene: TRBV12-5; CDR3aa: ASGLGTVGTDTQY
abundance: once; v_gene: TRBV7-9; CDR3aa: ASSSPPGLANQETQY
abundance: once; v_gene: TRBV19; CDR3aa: ASSILGQDEQY